This T cell receptor (beta chain) was profiled in a study of T cell repertoires in cytomegalovirus infection. Germline V gene data show CDR1 as SQVTM and CDR2 as ANQGSEA. The CDR3 spans 19 residues. Trimming took 0 bases from V and 0 from J; bases not matched to a gene: 10. Regarding this clonotype: Antigen specificity is unknown.

Using its own MiXCR run on the reads, TCRdb lists one record per CDR3 protein. Of fewer than 900,000 distinct CDR3 sequences detected, 25% to 35% appear once; the ten largest clones hold about 12%. This receptor was taken from a human donor in good health (CMV status not recorded). Some clones in this sample may be carry-over from other donors' samples. The sequencing used cultured CD8+ T cells from PBMCs, collected from culture after CMV antigen stimulation. The chain links TRBV29-1 to TRBJ2-2; TRBD2 agrees at 10 bases. The DNA for the CDR3 is TGCAGCGTTGAAGATCGGGGGGCTAGCGGGGGTTCGAACACCGGGGAGCTGTTTTTT. This gives the protein CSVEDRGASGGSNTGELFF.